What follows are 31 T cell receptor beta chains derived from one specimen sequenced in a study of shared clonotypes between healthy human individuals. TCRdb keeps only in-frame clones here, not all; method: immunoSEQ multiplex PCR. The table records a few million clones, 80% to 95% of them present only once. The specimen was naive CD4+ T cells from PBMCs. Specified subset: CD45RA+ positively selected. The receptors originated from a man in his late teens or twenties in good health. Some clones in this sample may be carry-over from other donors' samples.

This chain joins TRBV7-2 and TRBJ1-1, with D unclear. Germline CDR1 reads SGHTA; CDR2 reads FQGNSA. The CDR3 has 18 amino acids. V was cut by 1 base and J by 0 bases, with 18 bases left in between. Here the CDR3 reads CASSLGLSAGNMNTEAFF. CDR3 DNA sequence: TGTGCCAGCAGCTTAGGTCTTTCGGCAGGCAACATGAACACTGAAGCTTTCTTT.

The chain uses TRBV7-3 and TRBJ2-1; 10 positions match TRBD2. Germline loops: CDR1 SGHTA, CDR2 FQGTGA. The CDR3 sequence is 20 residues long. V lost 2 bases to trimming and J lost 0 bases; unmatched junction nucleotides: 13. CDR3 in DNA: TGTGCCAGCAGCTTAGAGTCAGGTAGCGGGAGGCCCAGCTCCTACAATGAGCAGTTCTTC. It specifies CASSLESGSGRPSSYNEQFF. Looking up the rest from reference TRBV7-3 and TRBJ2-1 gives the full variable domain: GAGVSQTPSNKVTEKGKYVELRCDPISGHTALYWYRQSLGQGPEFLIYFQGTGAADDSGLPNDRFFAVRPEGSVSTLKIQRTERGDSAVYLCASSLESGSGRPSSYNEQFFGPGTRLTVL.

This clone was detected only a few times. As DNA, the CDR3 is TGTGCCAGCACCAACAGACTGATTAATGAAAAACTGTTTTTT. This codes for CASTNRLINEKLFF. The genes are TRBV6-6 and TRBJ1-4; D ambiguous. With 7 bases removed from V and 4 bases from J, the gap between germline ends came to 13 bases. Germline V gene sequence: CDR1 MNHNY, CDR2 SVGAGI (reference sequence). This CDR3 has 14 amino acids.

This clone was observed a single time. The rearrangement links TRBV14 to TRBJ1-1, with TRBD1 identical over 8 bases. V was pared by 1 base and J by 0 bases, with 4 bases of the junction left unmatched. This CDR3 comprises 16 residues. Germline-derived CDR1 and CDR2 are SGHDN and FVKESK. The CDR3 loop is CASSQGVGQVNTEAFF. CDR3 nucleotide sequence: TGTGCCAGCAGCCAAGGGGTGGGACAGGTGAACACTGAAGCTTTCTTT.

This chain joins TRBV7-2 and TRBJ1-3; the D gene is possibly TRBD1 (6 bases). Germline V gives CDR1 SGHTA, CDR2 FQGNSA. Trimming cost V 1 base and J 4 bases, with 8 bases left between them. The CDR3 length is 14 residues. CDR3 DNA: TGTGCCAGCAGCTTAGAGGACAGAGGAAACACCATATATTTT. This sequence encodes CASSLEDRGNTIYF.

The chain has TRBV7-3 and TRBJ2-5, with 7 bases lining up with TRBD1. CDR3 length equals 13 residues. CDR1 SGHTA and CDR2 FQGTGA come from the germline V gene. V trimming: 5 bases; J trimming: 4 bases; junction bases outside the gene matches: 4. CDR3 amino acids: CASSMTGRETQYF. The DNA of the CDR3 is TGTGCCAGCAGCATGACAGGGCGAGAGACCCAGTACTTC. The whole variable domain, remainder taken from reference TRBV7-3 and TRBJ2-5, is GAGVSQTPSNKVTEKGKYVELRCDPISGHTALYWYRQSLGQGPEFLIYFQGTGAADDSGLPNDRFFAVRPEGSVSTLKIQRTERGDSAVYLCASSMTGRETQYFGPGTRLLVL.

The rearrangement uses TRBV29-1 and TRBJ2-5, with D maybe TRBD1 (5 bases). CDR1 SQVTM and CDR2 ANQGSEA come from the germline V gene. This CDR3 region has 14 residues. Trimming removed 4 bases from V and 4 bases from J, with 16 bases in between. The CDR3 DNA sequence: TGCAGCGTTGTTATAGGGGTAAGAGGAGAGACCCAGTACTTC. Amino acid sequence: CSVVIGVRGETQYF.

The chain uses TRBV27 and TRBJ1-4; D is ambiguous. With 2 bases removed from V and 7 bases from J, the gap between germline ends came to 8 bases. The CDR3 is 13 amino acids. Germline CDR1 is MNHEY and CDR2 is SMNVEV (reference sequence). Here the CDR3 DNA reads TGTGCCAGCAGTTTAAGAAGAAGTGAAAAACTGTTTTTT. This codes for CASSLRRSEKLFF. Drawing the rest from reference TRBV27 and TRBJ1-4, the complete variable domain is EAQVTQNPRYLITVTGKKLTVTCSQNMNHEYMSWYRQDPGLGLRQIYYSMNVEVTDKGDVPEGYKVSRKEKRNFPLILESPSPNQTSLYFCASSLRRSEKLFFGSGTQLSVL.

The chain recombines TRBV6-1 with TRBJ2-5; maybe TRBD2 (6 bases). Germline assignment: CDR1 MNHNS and CDR2 SASEGT. The CDR3 sequence is 14 residues long. V was trimmed by 6 bases and J by 4 bases, leaving 15 bases between them. This CDR3 is CASRNLASGETQYF. CDR3 in DNA: TGTGCCAGCAGAAATCTAGCGTCAGGAGAGACCCAGTACTTC.

As for this clone: This CDR3 is also generated by other DNA sequences in the sample. V usage is TRBV5-1 and J usage is TRBJ1-1; 12 nucleotides match TRBD1. Germline CDR1 and CDR2: SGHRS and YFSETQ. With V trimmed by 5 bases and J by 6 bases, 5 bases remained unmatched. The CDR3 runs 14 residues. The CDR3 loop reads CASRTGTGGPEAFF. The CDR3 coding sequence is TGCGCCAGCAGAACCGGGACAGGGGGCCCTGAAGCTTTCTTT.

The chain carries TRBV7-9 and TRBJ2-7; D ambiguous. Germline loops: CDR1 SEHNR, CDR2 FQNEAQ (reference sequence). The CDR3 loop spans 15 amino acids. V was trimmed by 1 base and J by 2 bases, leaving 12 bases between them. The DNA of the CDR3 is TGTGCCAGCAGCTTAGGGTATAGTATTACCTACGAGCAGTACTTC. Protein sequence: CASSLGYSITYEQYF.

A note on this clone: Since a much larger clone is just one base distant, this may be a read error. The chain recombines TRBV6-1 with TRBJ1-5; TRBD1 matches 9 bases. V lost 6 bases to trimming and J lost 0 bases; unmatched junction nucleotides: 3. Looked up from germline, CDR1 is MNHNS and CDR2 is SASEGT. The CDR3 totals 15 residues. The CDR3 DNA reads as TGTGCCAGCAGGTGGACAGGGGATAGCAATCAGCCCCAGCATTTT. Translating gives CASRWTGDSNQPQHF.

The rearrangement joins TRBV7-3 to TRBJ2-5; 10 bases fit TRBD1. This CDR3 is built from 13 residues. The ends lost 9 bases at V and 5 bases at J; junction bases unmatched: 6. CDR1 and CDR2 from the germline V gene are SGHTA and FQGTGA. CDR3 coding DNA: TGTGCCAGAGGGACAGGGGATTTGGAGACCCAGTACTTC. It translates to CARGTGDLETQYF.

The chain has TRBV23-1 and TRBJ2-3; 11 bases match TRBD1. TRBV23-1 is an ORF; its function is uncertain. This CDR3 is 18 amino acids long. V lost 3 bases, J lost 2 bases, and 10 bases stayed unmatched. Written as DNA, the CDR3 is TGCGCCAGCAGTCATAGGACAGGGGGCCCAAACCCCACAGATACGCAGTATTTT. This gives the protein CASSHRTGGPNPTDTQYF.

The chain links TRBV28 to TRBJ1-3; D ambiguous. The germline gives CDR1 MDHEN, CDR2 SYDVKM. This CDR3 contains 15 residues. V shed 6 bases and J shed 2 bases, with 14 bases lying between them. The CDR3, as DNA: TGTGCCAGCAGCTGGGAGGGCTGGCCTGGAAACACCATATATTTT. Its protein product is CASSWEGWPGNTIYF.

This chain joins TRBV5-1 and TRBJ2-2, with 13 bases fitting TRBD2. The V segment lost 1 base and the J segment 6 bases; nucleotides outside the gene matches: 6. Germline-derived CDR1 and CDR2 are SGHRS and YFSETQ. CDR3 length equals 17 residues. CDR3 sequence: CASSLWRGLAGSGELFF. The CDR3 coding sequence is TGCGCCAGCAGCTTGTGGCGGGGACTAGCGGGATCCGGGGAGCTGTTTTTT.

CDR3 nucleotide sequence: TGCGCCAGCAGCCAAGGCCTAGCGGCTGGGGCCAACGTCCTGACTTTC. Protein product: CASSQGLAAGANVLTF. The J gene is TRBJ2-6, the V gene TRBV4-3, with 7 bases that match TRBD2. The germline gives CDR1 LGHNA, CDR2 YSLEER. Unmatched junction bases numbered 2, after V lost 1 base and J lost 2 bases. The CDR3 consists of 16 residues.

The chain joins TRBV28 to TRBJ1-5; D is possibly TRBD1 (5 bases). Germline V CDR1 and CDR2: MDHEN, SYDVKM. V dropped 6 bases and J dropped 6 bases, with 15 bases sitting between them. This CDR3 region has 14 residues. This CDR3 reads CASRAGTTIQPQHF. The CDR3 DNA sequence: TGTGCCAGCAGGGCCGGGACCACGATTCAGCCCCAGCATTTT.

This sequence joins TRBV25-1 and TRBJ2-3, with no clear D. Germline lookup yields CDR1 MGHDK and CDR2 SYGVNS. Trimming stripped 6 bases from V and 2 bases from J, with 9 bases between. This CDR3 is built from 13 residues. CDR3 protein: CASREVPTDTQYF. The CDR3, as DNA: TGTGCCAGCAGAGAGGTCCCCACAGATACGCAGTATTTT.

CDR3 residues: CVIGHRPPSYGYTF. The CDR3 DNA sequence: TGTGTAATAGGTCACCGGCCGCCATCCTATGGCTACACCTTC. This chain connects TRBV28 to TRBJ1-2, with D unclear. Looked up from germline, CDR1 is MDHEN and CDR2 is SYDVKM. CDR3 length equals 14 residues.

The rearrangement links TRBV29-1 to TRBJ2-1, with 8 bases aligning to TRBD1. The CDR3 loop spans 13 amino acids. V was pared by 7 bases and J by 10 bases, with 12 bases of the junction left unmatched. CDR1 is SQVTM, CDR2 ANQGSEA, per germline. CDR3: CSAEDRVIREQFF. CDR3 nucleotide sequence: TGCAGCGCCGAGGACAGGGTAATACGCGAGCAGTTCTTC.

The gene calls are TRBV7-7 and TRBJ2-2; D is undetermined. Germline values: CDR1 SSHAT, CDR2 FNYEAQ (reference sequence). V was trimmed by 4 bases and J by 5 bases, leaving 11 bases between them. This CDR3 comprises 14 residues. The CDR3 loop is CASSWASTTGELFF. CDR3 bases: TGTGCCAGCAGCTGGGCCAGTACTACCGGGGAGCTGTTTTTT. Combining the CDR3 with reference TRBV7-7 and TRBJ2-2 gives the whole variable domain GAGVSQSPRYKVTKRGQDVTLRCDPISSHATLYWYQQALGQGPEFLTYFNYEAQPDKSGLPSDRFSAERPEGSISTLTIQRTEQRDSAMYRCASSWASTTGELFFGEGSRLTVL.

CDR3: CASSEGTMRGYTF. The CDR3 coding sequence is TGTGCCAGCAGCGAAGGGACAATGCGTGGCTACACCTTC. The chain has TRBV28 and TRBJ1-2; perhaps TRBD1 as D (6 bases). The CDR3 is 13 amino acids. Trimming removed 6 bases from V and 7 bases from J, with 15 bases in between. CDR1 is MDHEN and CDR2 is SYDVKM in the germline V gene.

For this clone: Other DNA sequences within the sample encode an identical CDR3. The gene calls are TRBV18 and TRBJ2-7; no definite D call. Trimming shortened V by 1 base and J by 4 bases, and 8 bases separated the two germline ends. The CDR3 sequence is 13 residues long. CDR1 and CDR2 from the germline V gene are KGHSH and LQKENI. The CDR3 loop reads CASSPQTGYEQYF. The CDR3 nucleotides are TGTGCCAGCTCACCACAGACCGGGTACGAGCAGTACTTC.

This chain joins TRBV30 and TRBJ2-1, with TRBD2 identical over 9 bases. V lost 2 bases and J lost 12; bases outside the gene matches: 8. Looked up from germline, CDR1 is GTSNPN and CDR2 is SVGIG (reference sequence). The CDR3 extends over 13 amino acids. CDR3 sequence reads: CAWSSSGGLAQFF. The DNA for the CDR3 is TGTGCCTGGAGTTCCAGCGGGGGACTAGCGCAGTTCTTC.

The V call is TRBV11-2, the J call TRBJ2-7; either TRBD1 or TRBD2 may fit D (5 bases each). Per germline, CDR1 SGHAT and CDR2 FQNNGV. This CDR3 has 15 amino acids. V shed 2 bases and J shed 3 bases, with 14 bases lying between them. The CDR3 DNA reads TGTGCCAGCAGCTTAACGGCCGGGACCAACTACGAGCAGTACTTC. Amino acids: CASSLTAGTNYEQYF. Together with reference TRBV11-2 and TRBJ2-7, the CDR3 gives the full variable domain: EAGVAQSPRYKIIEKRQSVAFWCNPISGHATLYWYQQILGQGPKLLIQFQNNGVVDDSQLPKDRFSAERLKGVDSTLKIQPAKLEDSAVYLCASSLTAGTNYEQYFGPGTRLTVT.

The rearrangement uses TRBV30 and TRBJ2-2, with D possibly matching TRBD2 (6 bases). The CDR3 has 16 residues. Germline V CDR1 and CDR2: GTSNPN, SVGIG (reference sequence). V lost 4 bases, J lost 7 bases, and 22 bases lay in between. This CDR3 is CAWTPGLALGVGELFF. CDR3 nucleotide sequence: TGTGCCTGGACCCCTGGGCTAGCGTTAGGGGTCGGGGAGCTGTTTTTT.

This clone was detected only once. V is TRBV18 and J is TRBJ2-7, with TRBD2 identical over 9 bases. This CDR3 contains 14 residues. Germline CDR1 reads KGHSH; CDR2 reads LQKENI. Unmatched junction bases numbered 10, after V lost 3 bases and J lost 10 bases. The CDR3 loop is CASSPLAGENPQYF. DNA for the CDR3: TGTGCCAGCTCACCCTTAGCGGGAGAGAACCCCCAGTACTTC.

The chain links TRBV28 to TRBJ2-3, with 7 bases lining up with TRBD1. The CDR3 covers 17 residues. Germline CDR1 and CDR2: MDHEN and SYDVKM. Trimming took 2 bases from V and 1 from J; bases not matched to a gene: 9. For the CDR3, the DNA is TGTGCCAGCAGTTTAGGGGGTGCAGGGGGAGGCACAGATACGCAGTATTTT. Translation gives CASSLGGAGGGTDTQYF.

The chain uses TRBV28 and TRBJ1-2, with D possibly matching TRBD1 (5 bases). V was shortened by 6 bases and J by 0 bases, with 11 bases between the two germline ends. Germline CDR1 and CDR2: MDHEN and SYDVKM. This CDR3 is 14 amino acids long. Written as DNA, the CDR3 is TGTGCCAGCAGCCCGGGACGGTCTAACTATGGCTACACCTTC. Encoded protein: CASSPGRSNYGYTF.

In DNA form, the CDR3 reads TGTGCCAGCGGAGGACAGGGGGCCTCCTACGAGCAGTACTTC. As protein: CASGGQGASYEQYF. The chain employs TRBV6-5 and TRBJ2-7, with 11 positions matching TRBD1. The V and J ends lost 8 bases and 0 bases, in that order; junction bases with no gene match: 3. Germline values: CDR1 MNHEY, CDR2 SVGAGI. The CDR3 has 14 residues.